The 28 T cell receptor beta chains in this list originate from one sample, sequenced in a study of lymphopenia after photon versus proton radiotherapy. Clones were sequenced by immunoSEQ multiplex PCR, and TCRdb holds only the in-frame ones, with some missing. The sample carries about 68,000 clones, roughly 88% recorded once. This specimen consisted of peripheral blood, obtained from a patient treated with photon-based radiotherapy. All receptors come from a woman in her sixties or seventies with pancreatic cancer.

The genes are TRBV5-1 and TRBJ2-5; 9 bases agree with TRBD1. CDR1 and CDR2 (germline): SGHRS, YFSETQ. V lost 7 bases to trimming and J lost 5 bases; unmatched junction nucleotides: 12. This CDR3 region has 15 residues. CDR3 in DNA: TGCGCCAGCCGGATACAAACAGGGGGCGGCGAGACCCAGTACTTC. It encodes CASRIQTGGGETQYF.

V and J are TRBV2 and TRBJ1-1; D uncertain. CDR1 is SNHLY, CDR2 FYNNEI, per germline. V was cut by 4 bases and J by 8 bases, with 17 bases left in between. CDR3 length: 14 residues. The CDR3 DNA follows: TGTGCCAGCAGTGTTACTAGTGATCAACCGGAAGCTTTCTTT. Protein: CASSVTSDQPEAFF.

The chain couples TRBV4-3 to TRBJ1-2, with D tentatively TRBD1 (6 bases). Per the germline V gene, CDR1 is LGHNA and CDR2 is YSLEER. The CDR3 runs 14 residues. V was cut by 2 bases and J by 8 bases, with 15 bases left in between. The CDR3 spells CASSQTHRGEGYTF. The CDR3 region has the DNA TGCGCCAGCAGCCAAACTCATAGGGGGGAGGGCTACACCTTC.

The chain couples TRBV7-9 to TRBJ2-5; 16 nucleotides match TRBD2. The assigned J gene may be wrong: the sequence end matches TRBJ2-7 better. Germline V CDR1 and CDR2: SEHNR, FQNEAQ (reference sequence). The CDR3 covers 17 residues. The CDR3 bases are TGTGCCAGCAGCTTAGCCTCCGGGACTAGCGGGAGGGACGAGCAGTACTTC. This gives the protein CASSLASGTSGRDEQYF.

The chain is built from TRBV4-3 and TRBJ2-1; 8 bases agree with TRBD2. Germline V CDR1 and CDR2: LGHNA, YSLEER. This CDR3 is built from 17 residues. With V trimmed by 2 bases and J by 3 bases, 9 bases remained unmatched. The CDR3 nucleotides are TGCGCCAGCAGCCAACAACGCGCGGGGGGCTACTACAATGAGCAGTTCTTC. This sequence encodes CASSQQRAGGYYNEQFF.

The chain couples TRBV28 to TRBJ2-1, with TRBD1 matching over 12 bases. This CDR3 is built from 16 residues. V lost 5 bases, J lost 7 bases, and 9 bases stayed unmatched. Germline lookup yields CDR1 MDHEN and CDR2 SYDVKM. CDR3: CASSLRDRGPGNEQFF. As DNA, the CDR3 is TGTGCCAGCAGTCTCCGGGACAGGGGGCCGGGGAATGAGCAGTTCTTC.

The chain is built from TRBV11-2 and TRBJ2-3; the match to TRBD1 covers 8 bases. Germline loops: CDR1 SGHAT, CDR2 FQNNGV. The CDR3 consists of 15 residues. V was pared by 5 bases and J by 5 bases, with 9 bases of the junction left unmatched. CDR3 region: CASSANRGVGDTQYF. The CDR3 nucleotides read TGTGCCAGCAGCGCAAACAGGGGGGTGGGAGATACGCAGTATTTT. Full variable domain (outside the CDR3, taken from reference TRBV11-2 and TRBJ2-3): EAGVAQSPRYKIIEKRQSVAFWCNPISGHATLYWYQQILGQGPKLLIQFQNNGVVDDSQLPKDRFSAERLKGVDSTLKIQPAKLEDSAVYLCASSANRGVGDTQYFGPGTRLTVL.

This chain uses TRBV5-1 with TRBJ2-7; 8 positions agree with TRBD1. The CDR3 has 17 residues. V shed 3 bases and J 3 bases; nucleotides not matched to a gene: 14. Per the germline V gene, CDR1 is SGHRS and CDR2 is YFSETQ. The DNA for the CDR3 is TGCGCCAGCAGCTCGGTGTCAGGGGGCCATGGGGGCTACGAGCAGTACTTC. Its translation is CASSSVSGGHGGYEQYF.

The chain recombines TRBV4-2 with TRBJ2-7, with D unresolved. Trimming shortened V by 0 bases and J by 3 bases, and 15 bases separated the two germline ends. CDR3 length: 16 residues. Per germline, CDR1 LGHNA and CDR2 YNFKEQ. In DNA form, the CDR3 reads TGTGCCAGCAGCCAAGATCGACCTCGTTTAGGCTACGAGCAGTACTTC. This translates into CASSQDRPRLGYEQYF.

V usage is TRBV4-3 and J usage is TRBJ2-3; TRBD2 agrees at 9 bases. V lost 3 bases and J lost 4; bases outside the gene matches: 11. Looked up from germline, CDR1 is LGHNA and CDR2 is YSLEER. This CDR3 spans 17 amino acids. The chain's CDR3 is CASSQQSTSGSPDTQYF. The CDR3, as DNA: TGCGCCAGCAGCCAGCAATCGACTAGCGGATCGCCAGATACGCAGTATTTT.

The chain is built from TRBV18 and TRBJ2-1; 9 nucleotides line up with TRBD2. CDR3 length equals 15 residues. Germline lookup yields CDR1 KGHSH and CDR2 LQKENI. Trimming took 2 bases from V and 5 from J; bases not matched to a gene: 4. The CDR3 is CASSPGTSRHNEQFF. The CDR3 region has the DNA TGTGCCAGCTCACCAGGGACTAGCCGACACAATGAGCAGTTCTTC.

The chain couples TRBV7-9 to TRBJ2-2, with D perhaps matching TRBD2 (6 bases). CDR3 length: 15 amino acids. Trimming took off 5 bases at V and 6 bases at J, with 16 bases between the two ends. Per germline, CDR1 SEHNR and CDR2 FQNEAQ (reference sequence). In DNA form, the CDR3 reads TGTGCCAGCAGCCTCTCCGGGACTGGTCCCGGGGAGCTGTTTTTT. As protein: CASSLSGTGPGELFF.

The gene calls are TRBV30 and TRBJ1-1; D call uncertain. The V gene lost 0 bases and the J gene lost 0 bases, with 5 bases spanning the gap. Germline CDR1 reads GTSNPN; CDR2 reads SVGIG (reference sequence). The CDR3 extends over 13 amino acids. For the CDR3, the DNA is TGTGCCTGGAGTGTAGGCATGAACACTGAAGCTTTCTTT. As protein: CAWSVGMNTEAFF.

This clone was detected only once. The CDR3 sequence: CASSVELAVNEQFF. The CDR3 DNA reads as TGTGCCAGCAGCGTCGAACTAGCGGTGAATGAGCAGTTCTTC. V gene TRBV9 combines with J gene TRBJ2-1; 8 nucleotides agree with TRBD2. V trimming: 2 bases; J trimming: 7 bases; junction bases outside the gene matches: 5. The CDR3 is 14 residues long. Germline-derived CDR1 and CDR2 are SGDLS and YYNGEE.

The gene calls are TRBV11-1 and TRBJ2-3, with 7 bases identical to TRBD1. Unmatched junction bases numbered 6, after V lost 1 base and J lost 2 bases. The CDR3 sequence is 16 residues long. Germline assignment: CDR1 SGHAT and CDR2 FQDESV (reference sequence). CDR3 bases: TGTGCCAGCAGCTTAGAGGGGGCTCCCCCCACAGATACGCAGTATTTT. It encodes CASSLEGAPPTDTQYF.

The chain carries TRBV5-4 and TRBJ1-5, with TRBD1 matching 7 bases. Trimming at V came to 0 bases and at J to 6 bases, leaving 9 bases not matched to a gene. The CDR3 runs to 16 residues. Germline lookup yields CDR1 SGHNT and CDR2 YYREEE (reference sequence). This CDR3 reads CASSLGGGGAGQPQHF. The CDR3 DNA reads TGTGCCAGCAGCTTGGGAGGAGGGGGCGCAGGTCAGCCCCAGCATTTT.

This clone was seen just once. The chain recombines TRBV7-3 with TRBJ1-3, with D unresolved. Germline loops: CDR1 SGHTA, CDR2 FQGTGA. V dropped 0 bases and J dropped 8 bases, with 8 bases sitting between them. This CDR3 is 13 amino acids long. The CDR3 coding sequence is TGTGCCAGCAGCTTAACGTTCCAAGACACCATATATTTT. Translating gives CASSLTFQDTIYF.

The V gene is TRBV19, the J gene TRBJ2-6, with 9 bases matching TRBD1. Germline lookup yields CDR1 LNHDA and CDR2 SQIVND (reference sequence). V lost 4 bases, J lost 4 bases, and 11 bases stayed unmatched. CDR3 length: 18 residues. The CDR3 loop is CASSKRDRVFGGANVLTF. CDR3 nucleotides: TGTGCCAGTAGTAAGCGGGACAGGGTGTTCGGAGGGGCCAACGTCCTGACTTTC.

The chain is built from TRBV6-4 and TRBJ2-3, with a possible D match to TRBD1 (5 bases). Germline V lookup: CDR1 MRHNA, CDR2 SNTAGT. The CDR3 has 15 residues. V lost 3 bases and J 2 bases, leaving 12 bases between the germline ends. The CDR3 DNA follows: TGTGCCAGCAGTGAGCCTACAGGATTCACAGATACGCAGTATTTT. Its protein product is CASSEPTGFTDTQYF.

The CDR3 region is CAISEKGSGMTDTQYF. CDR3 in DNA: TGTGCCATCAGTGAGAAAGGTAGCGGGATGACAGATACGCAGTATTTT. V usage is TRBV10-3 and J usage is TRBJ2-3; TRBD2 aligns across 8 bases. From germline, CDR1 is ENHRY and CDR2 SYGVKD. This CDR3 is 16 amino acids long. Trimming took 2 bases from V and 3 from J; bases not matched to a gene: 7.

This clone showed up just once. J is TRBJ2-7 and V is TRBV5-1, with D possibly called TRBD1 or TRBD2 (6 bases each). The CDR3 is 14 residues long. Germline lookup yields CDR1 SGHRS and CDR2 YFSETQ. Trimming shortened V by 5 bases and J by 0 bases, and 12 bases separated the two germline ends. CDR3 amino acids: CASRKGDFSYEQYF. The CDR3 DNA reads TGCGCCAGCAGGAAGGGGGACTTCTCCTACGAGCAGTACTTC.

The CDR3 loop is CSVKVVGTGAIEKLFF. CDR3 DNA: TGCAGCGTTAAAGTGGTCGGGACAGGGGCGATTGAAAAACTGTTTTTT. V usage is TRBV29-1 and J usage is TRBJ1-4; 10 bases agree with TRBD1. This CDR3 region has 16 residues. The germline V gene encodes CDR1 SQVTM and CDR2 ANQGSEA. J was trimmed by 7 bases and V by 5 bases; bases with no gene match: 13.

V is TRBV29-1 and J is TRBJ2-1; 12 bases fit TRBD2. Germline V CDR1 and CDR2: SQVTM, ANQGSEA. This CDR3 has 16 amino acids. The J segment lost 0 bases and the V segment lost 3 bases, leaving 3 bases of the junction unmatched. The CDR3 DNA follows: TGCAGCGTTGACGGACTAGCGGGAAGCTCCTACAATGAGCAGTTCTTC. Amino acids: CSVDGLAGSSYNEQFF.

The chain uses TRBV4-3 and TRBJ1-1; possibly TRBD1 for D (5 bases). The V and J ends lost 5 bases and 2 bases respectively, with 9 bases between them. Germline V gives CDR1 LGHNA, CDR2 YSLEER. CDR3 size: 13 residues. The CDR3 DNA follows: TGCGCCAGCAGCGAGGACACAAACACTGAAGCTTTCTTT. Residues: CASSEDTNTEAFF.

This sequence joins TRBV7-9 and TRBJ2-5, with 7 bases lining up with TRBD1. The CDR3 is made up of 17 amino acids. The V gene end was trimmed by 3 bases and the J gene end by 0 bases; junction bases not matched to a gene: 10. Germline CDR1 SEHNR, CDR2 FQNEAQ (reference sequence). CDR3 amino acids: CASSFTARGTDQETQYF. CDR3 bases: TGTGCCAGCAGCTTTACGGCGAGGGGGACAGACCAAGAGACCCAGTACTTC.

The gene calls are TRBV2 and TRBJ2-5; the D gene could be TRBD1 or TRBD2 (5 bases each). The CDR3 runs 14 residues. Germline assignment: CDR1 SNHLY and CDR2 FYNNEI. V lost 8 bases to trimming and J lost 1 base, with 14 bases between them. The CDR3 DNA reads TGTGCCAGCGCCCGGGACCGAACCCAAGAGACCCAGTACTTC. It is translated as CASARDRTQETQYF.

The chain recombines TRBV28 with TRBJ2-5, with D possibly being TRBD2 (7 bases). CDR1 is MDHEN, CDR2 SYDVKM, per germline. V was trimmed by 3 bases and J by 2 bases, leaving 19 bases between them. The length of the CDR3 is 17 residues. Here the CDR3 DNA reads TGTGCCAGCAGTTTTGGTTCGGGGGGCGCTCTACAAGAGACCCAGTACTTC. Translating gives CASSFGSGGALQETQYF.

The rearrangement links TRBV5-4 to TRBJ2-5, with 11 bases fitting TRBD1. The J call may be incorrect, as the DNA end agrees better with TRBJ2-7. CDR1 and CDR2 from the germline V gene are SGHNT and YYREEE (reference sequence). The CDR3 loop spans 15 amino acids. The CDR3 DNA reads as TGTGCCAGCACTCTCATTGGACAGGGGGCTTACGAGCAGTACTTC. Translated, it gives CASTLIGQGAYEQYF.